This T cell receptor (beta chain) was retrieved from a study of cytomegalovirus exposure and HLA in healthy donors. PCR used 60 Vbeta primers and 13 Jbeta primers. Some clones are missing from TCRdb's copy, which holds only in-frame ones; the method was immunoSEQ multiplex PCR. Altogether about 190,000 clones are present, about 77% being singletons, with the ten largest covering 4.5% to 5.5%. General observations from the study: Researchers reported in a later analysis that a missense DCLRE1C variant was tied to TCR beta V- and J-gene trimming.

V lost 5 bases, J lost 3 bases, and 8 bases stayed unmatched. Germline values: CDR1 SNHLY, CDR2 FYNNEI. The CDR3 is made up of 15 amino acids. On this clone: Its antigen is currently unknown.

The receptor's source is a man younger than 45 in good health and CMV-seropositive. Sequenced sample: PBMCs. The V gene is TRBV2, the J gene TRBJ2-3; 7 nucleotides match TRBD1. The chain's CDR3 is CASSRRDSLTDTQYF. The CDR3 bases are TGTGCCAGCAGTAGACGGGACAGCCTGACAGATACGCAGTATTTT.